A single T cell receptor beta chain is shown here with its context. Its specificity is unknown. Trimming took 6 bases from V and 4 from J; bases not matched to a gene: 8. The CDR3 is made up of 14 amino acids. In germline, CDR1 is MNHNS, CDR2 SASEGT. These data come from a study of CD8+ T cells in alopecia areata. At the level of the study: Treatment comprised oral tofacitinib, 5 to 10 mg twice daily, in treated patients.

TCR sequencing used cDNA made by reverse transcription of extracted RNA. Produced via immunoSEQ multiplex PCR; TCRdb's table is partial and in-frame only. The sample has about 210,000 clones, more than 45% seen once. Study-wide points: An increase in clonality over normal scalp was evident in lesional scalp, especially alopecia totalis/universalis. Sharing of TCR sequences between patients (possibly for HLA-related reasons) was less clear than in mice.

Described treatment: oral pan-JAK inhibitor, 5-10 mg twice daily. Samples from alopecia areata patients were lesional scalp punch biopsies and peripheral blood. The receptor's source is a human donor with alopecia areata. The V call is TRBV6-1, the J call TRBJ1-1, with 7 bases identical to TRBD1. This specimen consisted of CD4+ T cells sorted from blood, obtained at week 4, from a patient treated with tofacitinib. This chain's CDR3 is CASSFGRGATEAFF. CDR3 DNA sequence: TGTGCCAGCAGCTTTGGCAGGGGGGCCACTGAAGCTTTCTTT.